These 2 T cell receptor beta chains share one sample of origin, sequenced in a study of blood T cells in healthy people across ages. Together with a sample-barcoded 5' primer, a J-beta primer mix was included in a second PCR lasting about 7 to 12 cycles. TCRdb re-called the 5' RACE reads through MiXCR, storing one row per CDR3 protein. Of hundreds of thousands of distinct CDR3 sequences listed, less than 25% were seen once; the top ten hold approximately 8.7%. These same data were also listed under a study on T cells of mothers and their children.

Sequencing used blood. All receptors come from a boy aged 5 to 17 in good health.

The table lists this clonotype with a few counts. This sequence joins TRBV4-1 and TRBJ2-1; TRBD2 agrees at 8 bases. From germline, CDR1 is MGHRA and CDR2 YSYEKL. This CDR3 has 18 amino acids. Trimming cost V 1 base and J 6 bases; bases outside gene matches: 14. The CDR3 sequence: CASSQGARAGAIRNEQFF. Here the CDR3 DNA reads TGCGCCAGCAGCCAAGGGGCCCGAGCGGGAGCAATACGCAATGAGCAGTTCTTC.

This clonotype was seen more than once but under ten times. The genes are TRBV12-2 and TRBJ1-5; TRBD1, the D gene given by the table, was not confirmed from the DNA. TRBV12-2 is an annotated pseudogene. The CDR3 has 12 residues. The chain's CDR3 is CARGRKNQPQHF. DNA for the CDR3: TGTGCAAGGGGACGCAAGAATCAGCCCCAGCATTTT.